This T cell receptor (beta chain) appears in the sequencing data of a study of tumor-infiltrating lymphocytes in primary liver carcinoma. On the study more broadly: Productive TCRbeta reads per sample were roughly 3.65 to 8 million, not differing by tissue.

The investigators made TCR beta cDNA from roughly 460 ng total RNA, using a constant-region primer. Three nested multiplex PCR rounds, a slightly modified ARM-PCR, produced the libraries for TCR beta. The first two PCR rounds used TRBV1-TRBV30 forward primers with a C-beta reverse primer, 10 cycles each. TCRdb itself ran the multiplex PCR reads through MiXCR, one entry per CDR3 protein. The profile covers 50,000 to 70,000 distinct CDR3 sequences, with 71% appearing a single time and approximately 50% taken by the ten largest. As regards this clonotype: A much bigger clone sits one base away, suggesting this may be a read error.

From about 20-30 mg of unsorted bulk tissue, DNA and RNA were co-extracted together. Primary liver carcinoma in the patients was surgically resected. Chronic HBV infection was present, with no prior treatment. Whichever tumor sample was examined, it had over 80% viable tumor cells. The CDR3 is 11 residues long. The germline V gene has CDR1 MDHEN and CDR2 SYDVKM. V was trimmed by 8 bases and J by 4 bases, leaving 8 bases between them. The sample was liver tumor tissue from sampling region 2. Regarding subset: tumor region T2, inferior pole. The source of this sequence is a middle-aged man with primary liver carcinoma and hepatitis B virus infection. This rearrangement joins TRBV28 to TRBJ2-5, with D unresolved. This chain's CDR3 is CASGTTETQYF. The CDR3 DNA is TGTGCCAGCGGTACCACAGAGACCCAGTACTTC. The full variable domain, rest sourced from reference TRBV28 and TRBJ2-5, is DVKVTQSSRYLVKRTGEKVFLECVQDMDHENMFWYRQDPGLGLRLIYFSYDVKMKEKGDIPEGYSVSREKKERFSLILESASTNQTSMYLCASGTTETQYFGPGTRLLVL.